Presented here are 17 T cell receptor beta chains from one specimen sequenced in a study of control samples from healthy donors and cancer patients. Method: immunoSEQ multiplex PCR; TCRdb's copy keeps in-frame clones and lacks some. The sample records about 40,000 clones, 92% being singletons. The sample taken for sequencing was blood. All receptors derive from a woman aged 45-59 years in good health.

This chain uses TRBV4-2 with TRBJ2-2; D remains ambiguous. The CDR3 has 15 amino acids. Trimming shortened V by 4 bases and J by 1 base, and 10 bases separated the two germline ends. CDR1 is LGHNA and CDR2 is YNFKEQ in the germline V gene. CDR3 sequence: CASSRTEVNTGELFF. The CDR3 nucleotides are TGTGCCAGCAGCCGTACTGAGGTGAACACCGGGGAGCTGTTTTTT.

The chain uses TRBV4-2 and TRBJ1-4, with unresolved D. The CDR3 is 16 residues long. The germline V gene encodes CDR1 LGHNA and CDR2 YNFKEQ. The ends were cut back, 4 bases at V and 7 bases at J, with 19 bases in the middle. Written as DNA, the CDR3 is TGTGCCAGCAGCCGCATTGGCGTGGGAGGAGGTGAAAAACTGTTTTTT. It translates to CASSRIGVGGGEKLFF.

The chain couples TRBV6-4 to TRBJ2-2; 7 bases are shared with TRBD2. CDR1 MRHNA and CDR2 SNTAGT come from the germline V gene. CDR3 size: 15 residues. Unmatched junction bases numbered 8, after V lost 4 bases and J lost 6 bases. Here the CDR3 DNA reads TGTGCCAGCAGTGCCGGGGCCCGGGGGGCCGGGGAGCTGTTTTTT. It translates to CASSAGARGAGELFF.

The rearrangement links TRBV28 to TRBJ2-3, with TRBD2 as a possible D gene (7 bases). Trimming took off 2 bases at V and 0 bases at J, with 15 bases between the two ends. CDR3 length: 17 amino acids. CDR1 is MDHEN and CDR2 is SYDVKM in the germline V gene. The DNA of the CDR3 is TGTGCCAGCAGTTTAGGCGGGGGCGGGTCTAGCACAGATACGCAGTATTTT. Encoded protein: CASSLGGGGSSTDTQYF.

The chain has TRBV19 and TRBJ1-2, with TRBD1 identical over 7 bases. The germline gives CDR1 LNHDA, CDR2 SQIVND (reference sequence). This CDR3 contains 12 residues. The V gene end was trimmed by 5 bases and the J gene end by 6 bases; junction bases not matched to a gene: 3. The chain's CDR3 is CASSEGGNGYTF. The CDR3 DNA is TGTGCCAGTAGTGAAGGGGGCAATGGCTACACCTTC.

This clone was recorded only once. This chain links TRBV7-2 with TRBJ1-2, with 7 positions matching TRBD1. Per the germline V gene, CDR1 is SGHTA and CDR2 is FQGNSA. The CDR3 runs to 13 residues. V shed 3 bases and J 4 bases; nucleotides not matched to a gene: 2. CDR3 in amino acids: CASSFEGAYGYTF. The DNA of the CDR3 is TGTGCCAGCAGCTTCGAGGGGGCCTATGGCTACACCTTC.

The chain has TRBV12-3 or TRBV12-4 and TRBJ1-1; a possible D gene is TRBD1 (6 bases). The CDR3 is 13 amino acids. Trimming took off 2 bases at V and 6 bases at J, with 10 bases between the two ends. The CDR3 nucleotides read TGTGCCAGCAGTTTACAGGGGTCGGCTGAAGCTTTCTTT. The encoded protein is CASSLQGSAEAFF.

This chain uses TRBV9 with TRBJ1-2, with D unclear. Germline V CDR1 and CDR2: SGDLS, YYNGEE. V shed 3 bases and J shed 8 bases, with 14 bases lying between them. The CDR3 runs to 13 residues. CDR3 DNA: TGTGCCAGCAGCGCGGGGTTTCTTGAGGGCTACACCTTC. As protein: CASSAGFLEGYTF.

CDR3 nucleotide sequence: TGTGCCAGCCGTCGTACCGGGACAGGGGCCACCGGGGAGCTGTTTTTT. Translated, it gives CASRRTGTGATGELFF. V usage is TRBV25-1 and J usage is TRBJ2-2, with 10 bases identical to TRBD1. The CDR3 has 16 residues. Germline CDR1 and CDR2: MGHDK and SYGVNS. The J segment lost 4 bases and the V segment lost 8 bases, leaving 10 bases of the junction unmatched.

The chain employs TRBV28 and TRBJ2-7; 8 nucleotides line up with TRBD1. The CDR3 extends over 13 amino acids. The V and J ends lost 2 bases and 12 bases, in that order; junction bases with no gene match: 9. Germline CDR1 is MDHEN and CDR2 is SYDVKM. The CDR3 reads CASSLPDRGVAYF. The CDR3 DNA is TGTGCCAGCAGTTTACCCGACAGGGGAGTAGCGTACTTC.

The chain combines TRBV7-7 with TRBJ2-7, with a weak D call TRBD2 (6 bases). The germline CDR1 and CDR2 sequences are SSHAT and FNYEAQ (reference sequence). The CDR3 length is 12 residues. Trimming took 5 bases from V and 6 from J, leaving 11 bases between them. The CDR3 DNA reads as TGTGCCAGCAGCCCGACCGGGGGCGAGCAGTACTTC. As protein: CASSPTGGEQYF.

This clone was counted once. This chain joins TRBV5-5 and TRBJ1-2; weak D call: TRBD1 (6 bases). The CDR3 sequence is 14 residues long. Germline V gives CDR1 SGHKS, CDR2 YYEKEE (reference sequence). V dropped 4 bases and J dropped 6 bases, with 16 bases sitting between them. The CDR3 loop is CASSDARGQNGYTF. The CDR3 DNA reads TGTGCCAGCAGCGATGCTCGGGGGCAAAATGGCTACACCTTC.

This chain joins TRBV4-3 and TRBJ1-1; D is ambiguous. Germline CDR1 and CDR2: LGHNA and YSLEER. The CDR3 spans 13 residues. V shed 0 bases and J shed 8 bases, with 10 bases lying between them. The DNA of the CDR3 is TGCGCCAGCAGCCAAGATTTAGGCAGGGAAGCTTTCTTT. As protein: CASSQDLGREAFF.

The J gene is TRBJ1-5, the V gene TRBV2, with TRBD1 matching over 9 bases. Germline CDR1 reads SNHLY; CDR2 reads FYNNEI. CDR3 length equals 15 residues. V lost 8 bases to trimming and J lost 6 bases; unmatched junction nucleotides: 11. CDR3 sequence: CASAPRTGVFQPQHF. CDR3 DNA sequence: TGTGCCAGCGCCCCCAGGACAGGGGTTTTTCAGCCCCAGCATTTT.

The chain has TRBV7-9 and TRBJ2-4; unclear D gene. This CDR3 has 14 amino acids. Germline assignment: CDR1 SEHNR and CDR2 FQNEAQ (reference sequence). Trimming left V 11 bases short and J 0 bases short, with 14 bases between. The CDR3: CASDPLLAKNIQYF. Written as DNA, the CDR3 is TGTGCCTCCGATCCCCTACTAGCCAAAAACATTCAGTACTTC.

The chain is built from TRBV7-9 and TRBJ2-4; perhaps TRBD1 as D (8 bases). The CDR3 totals 16 residues. Germline CDR1 reads SEHNR; CDR2 reads FQNEAQ (reference sequence). Between the trimmed V and J ends, which lost 5 bases and 5 bases, there was a span of 19 bases. CDR3 sequence reads: CASSPPGGQAENIQYF. The CDR3 DNA reads as TGTGCCAGCAGCCCCCCGGGGGGACAGGCGGAAAACATTCAGTACTTC.

The chain couples TRBV6-2 or TRBV6-3 to TRBJ1-1; a possible D gene is TRBD1 (5 bases). The length of the CDR3 is 14 residues. Germline CDR1 is MNHEY and CDR2 is SVGEGT. Trimming shortened V by 0 bases and J by 5 bases, and 10 bases separated the two germline ends. Here the CDR3 reads CASSYSGVRTEAFF. The CDR3, as DNA: TGTGCCAGCAGTTACTCGGGGGTTCGGACTGAAGCTTTCTTT.